Presented here are 31 T cell receptor beta chains from one specimen sequenced in a study of vaccination and CD4 T cells after COVID-19. Specified treatment: roughly ten-day PBMC culture with coronavirus spike peptide pools or control peptides (ViraFEST assay). Sequenced with the Oncomine TCR Beta short-read assay was DNA taken from cultured CD4+ T cells. MiXCR was run by TCRdb on the PCR reads, yielding one entry per CDR3 protein. In the table there are 15,000 or so distinct CDR3 sequences, approximately 56% of which are singletons. Their antigen targets remain unknown. What was sequenced was CD4+ T cells from blood, cultured in vitro. The receptors stem from a human donor who had recovered from COVID-19.

This rearrangement joins TRBV11-3 to TRBJ1-1, with D maybe TRBD1 (5 bases). This CDR3 spans 16 amino acids. Germline V gene data show CDR1 as SGHNT and CDR2 as YENEEA. Trimming removed 0 bases at V and 5 bases at J, with 16 bases between. CDR3 in amino acids: CASSLEVWGERTEAFF. The CDR3, as DNA: TGTGCCAGCAGCTTAGAGGTTTGGGGGGAGAGGACTGAAGCTTTCTTT.

The CDR3 coding sequence is TGTGCCAGCAGCGTGAGAGGGAGCCAAACCGGGGAGCTGTTTTTT. Its protein product is CASSVRGSQTGELFF. The V call is TRBV9, the J call TRBJ2-2; TRBD2 is a possible D gene (5 bases). Between the trimmed V and J ends, which lost 2 bases and 5 bases, there was a span of 13 bases. CDR1 is SGDLS and CDR2 is YYNGEE in the germline V gene. The CDR3 is 15 residues long.

The chain joins TRBV11-3 to TRBJ2-1; D possibly corresponds to TRBD1 (5 bases). In germline, CDR1 is SGHNT, CDR2 YENEEA. V was pared by 5 bases and J by 9 bases, with 11 bases between. The CDR3 loop spans 12 amino acids. The CDR3 nucleotides read TGTGCCAGCAGCAGGGGCAAGGGTGAGCAGTTCTTC. Amino acid sequence: CASSRGKGEQFF.

This chain uses TRBV2 with TRBJ2-3; D is undetermined. Trimming removed 5 bases at V and 3 bases at J, with 3 bases between. CDR1 is SNHLY, CDR2 FYNNEI, per germline. The CDR3 has 11 residues. CDR3 protein: CASSTTDTQYF. CDR3 DNA sequence: TGTGCCAGCAGTACGACAGATACGCAGTATTTT.

This clonotype was detected only a few times. The rearrangement joins TRBV5-4 to TRBJ2-3; 11 bases are a match to TRBD2. V dropped 5 bases and J dropped 4; count of bases not matched to a gene: 9. The CDR3 extends over 16 amino acids. Looked up from germline, CDR1 is SGHNT and CDR2 is YYREEE (reference sequence). DNA for the CDR3: TGTGCCAGCAGGTCGGTAGCGGGGGGGCTCCCAGATACGCAGTATTTT. The encoded protein is CASRSVAGGLPDTQYF. Filled out from reference TRBV5-4 and TRBJ2-3, the complete variable domain reads ETGVTQSPTHLIKTRGQQVTLRCSSQSGHNTVSWYQQALGQGPQFIFQYYREEENGRGNFPPRFSGLQFPNYSSELNVNALELDDSALYLCASRSVAGGLPDTQYFGPGTRLTVL.

This chain uses TRBV11-2 with TRBJ1-1, with D hard to call. CDR3 length equals 15 residues. Trimming took 0 bases from V and 4 from J, leaving 12 bases between them. Germline V gives CDR1 SGHAT, CDR2 FQNNGV. The CDR3 DNA follows: TGTGCCAGCAGCTTAGAATTTTCGTGGGGCACTGAAGCTTTCTTT. Translation: CASSLEFSWGTEAFF.

This clonotype is a singleton in its sample. The rearrangement links TRBV5-1 to TRBJ2-7; D uncertain. The V end was cut by 4 bases, the J end by 0 bases, with 11 bases between. Germline V gene lookup returns CDR1 SGHRS and CDR2 YFSETQ. This CDR3 has 14 amino acids. This CDR3 reads CASSRELSSYEQYF. The CDR3 bases are TGCGCCAGCAGCAGGGAACTCAGCTCCTACGAGCAGTACTTC.

The chain joins TRBV2 to TRBJ2-7; D may match TRBD1 or TRBD2 (5 bases each). The V end was cut by 6 bases, the J end by 2 bases, with 14 bases between. Germline V gene sequence: CDR1 SNHLY, CDR2 FYNNEI. The CDR3 contains 14 residues. DNA of the CDR3: TGTGCCAGCAGAGCCGGGACGGCCCCCTACGAGCAGTACTTC. It encodes CASRAGTAPYEQYF.

The V gene is TRBV7-9, the J gene TRBJ1-6; possible D gene TRBD1, 6 bases. The CDR3 totals 15 residues. The V end lost 0 bases, the J end lost 8 bases, and 11 bases lay between the germline ends. Per the germline V gene, CDR1 is SEHNR and CDR2 is FQNEAQ (reference sequence). The CDR3 nucleotides read TGTGCCAGCAGCTTAGCAGACGGGGGCGATTCACCCCTCCACTTT. It codes for CASSLADGGDSPLHF.

This clonotype appeared a single time. The chain links TRBV6-1 to TRBJ2-7; D is unclear. Germline CDR1 is MNHNS and CDR2 is SASEGT. The CDR3 contains 11 residues. Trimming took off 6 bases at V and 3 bases at J, with 6 bases between the two ends. In DNA, the CDR3 is TGTGCCAGCAGCTCCTACTACGAGCAGTACTTC. It is translated as CASSSYYEQYF.

This chain connects TRBV11-3 to TRBJ2-1; D gene unclear. Trimming removed 2 bases at V and 5 bases at J, with 13 bases between. Germline V gene lookup returns CDR1 SGHNT and CDR2 YENEEA. The CDR3 has 15 residues. In DNA form, the CDR3 reads TGTGCCAGCAGCTTATCCCCGGTCGCTGACAATGAGCAGTTCTTC. This codes for CASSLSPVADNEQFF.

The genes are TRBV6-1 and TRBJ1-5, with D uncertain. The V gene lost 6 bases and the J gene lost 5 bases, with 17 bases spanning the gap. This CDR3 region has 15 residues. Germline CDR1 and CDR2: MNHNS and SASEGT. The CDR3 loop reads CASSRDRGTDQPQHF. The CDR3 bases are TGTGCCAGCAGCCGAGATCGCGGAACCGATCAGCCCCAGCATTTT.

The V call is TRBV20-1, the J call TRBJ1-1; D is uncertain. Germline V gene sequence: CDR1 DFQATT, CDR2 SNEGSKA (reference sequence). The CDR3 has 14 residues. Trimming removed 0 bases from V and 8 bases from J, with 16 bases in between. This CDR3 reads CSARDLTGWAEAFF. The CDR3 DNA sequence: TGCAGTGCTAGAGATCTTACCGGGTGGGCCGAAGCTTTCTTT.

V and J are TRBV20-1 and TRBJ1-2; D perhaps matches TRBD1 (5 bases). Deletions cut 3 bases from V and 8 bases from J, with 25 bases between. CDR1 DFQATT and CDR2 SNEGSKA come from the germline V gene (reference sequence). The CDR3 has 16 amino acids. The CDR3 DNA reads as TGCAGTGCTAGTCTCCGGGTCGGTGAATTCGAGGGGGGCTACACCTTC. As protein: CSASLRVGEFEGGYTF.

The chain carries TRBV19 and TRBJ1-3; D call uncertain. Per germline, CDR1 LNHDA and CDR2 SQIVND (reference sequence). The CDR3 runs to 12 residues. V was clipped by 5 bases and J by 4 bases, with 6 bases between them. CDR3 loop: CASSGKGNTIYF. In DNA form, the CDR3 reads TGTGCCAGTAGTGGAAAAGGAAACACCATATATTTT. Variable domain in full (rest from reference TRBV19 and TRBJ1-3): DGGITQSPKYLFRKEGQNVTLSCEQNLNHDAMYWYRQDPGQGLRLIYYSQIVNDFQKGDIAEGYSVSREKKESFPLTVTSAQKNPTAFYLCASSGKGNTIYFGEGSWLTVV.

The rearrangement links TRBV4-2 to TRBJ2-3; maybe TRBD1 (6 bases). There are 16 residues in the CDR3. From germline, CDR1 is LGHNA and CDR2 YNFKEQ. Trimming removed 0 bases at V and 3 bases at J, with 13 bases between. Written as DNA, the CDR3 is TGTGCCAGCAGCCAAGATCCCAGGGGTGGGACAGATACGCAGTATTTT. Protein: CASSQDPRGGTDTQYF.

The J gene is TRBJ1-1, the V gene TRBV28, with D uncertain. Germline V lookup: CDR1 MDHEN, CDR2 SYDVKM. The CDR3 contains 13 residues. Trimming removed 3 bases from V and 1 base from J, with 6 bases in between. The chain's CDR3 is CASSLVGNTEAFF. In DNA form, the CDR3 reads TGTGCCAGCAGTTTGGTAGGGAACACTGAAGCTTTCTTT.

This clonotype was seen a few times. The chain has TRBV7-9 and TRBJ1-1, with D uncertain. The V gene's germline CDR1 is SEHNR and CDR2 FQNEAQ (reference sequence). The V gene lost 2 bases and the J gene lost 3 bases, with 13 bases spanning the gap. The CDR3 runs 15 residues. The CDR3 region is CASSLRQVGDTEAFF. The CDR3 DNA sequence: TGTGCCAGCAGCTTACGTCAGGTCGGGGACACTGAAGCTTTCTTT.

This clonotype was observed a handful of times. The J gene is TRBJ1-6, the V gene TRBV6-1; the D is unclear. This CDR3 contains 16 residues. Trimming removed 5 bases from V and 9 bases from J, with 20 bases in between. From germline, CDR1 is MNHNS and CDR2 SASEGT. CDR3 residues: CASSPGTYLVGSPLHF. The CDR3 DNA reads TGTGCCAGCAGTCCAGGAACATATTTGGTGGGTTCACCCCTCCACTTT.

V and J are TRBV5-1 and TRBJ2-2; D is possibly TRBD2 (5 bases). Looked up from germline, CDR1 is SGHRS and CDR2 is YFSETQ. The CDR3 runs 14 residues. V lost 0 bases and J 3 bases, leaving 6 bases between the germline ends. CDR3 amino acids: CASSLVLDTGELFF. CDR3 nucleotide sequence: TGCGCCAGCAGCTTGGTACTAGACACCGGGGAGCTGTTTTTT.

This chain joins TRBV21-1 and TRBJ2-3; TRBD2, the table's D call, was not compared with the DNA. TRBV21-1 is reported as a pseudogene. CDR3 length: 18 residues. The CDR3 DNA reads TGTGCCAGCAGCAAAGTTATCACGGGGCTAGCGGGAGAGGGTACGCAGTATTTT. Protein product: CASSKVITGLAGEGTQYF.

The table lists this clonotype with a few counts. This chain joins TRBV7-8 and TRBJ2-3; D call uncertain. CDR3 length: 15 residues. Trimming shortened V by 7 bases and J by 1 base, and 15 bases separated the two germline ends. The V gene's germline CDR1 is SGHVS and CDR2 FQNEAQ. The CDR3 coding sequence is TGTGCCAGCACTCCTTGGGGAATGGGCACAGATACGCAGTATTTT. Translation: CASTPWGMGTDTQYF.

The chain links TRBV20-1 to TRBJ2-1; TRBD2 aligns across 8 bases. V dropped 8 bases and J dropped 0; count of bases not matched to a gene: 9. Germline CDR1 DFQATT, CDR2 SNEGSKA (reference sequence). There are 15 residues in the CDR3. This chain's CDR3 is CSQVGGGSSYNEQFF. Written as DNA, the CDR3 is TGCAGTCAGGTCGGGGGGGGGAGCTCCTACAATGAGCAGTTCTTC.

V usage is TRBV5-1 and J usage is TRBJ2-7, with 7 bases identical to TRBD2. Germline V gene lookup returns CDR1 SGHRS and CDR2 YFSETQ. This CDR3 comprises 14 residues. The junction had 6 bases not matched to a gene; V was cut back by 3 bases and J by 3 bases. The CDR3 protein is CASSSGGSFYEQYF. The CDR3 DNA follows: TGCGCCAGCAGCTCCGGCGGGAGCTTCTACGAGCAGTACTTC.

The V and J genes are TRBV20-1 and TRBJ2-1, with 9 bases that match TRBD1. Germline assignment: CDR1 DFQATT and CDR2 SNEGSKA (reference sequence). This CDR3 contains 18 residues. V gave up 5 bases and J gave up 2 bases; unmatched junction bases: 16. The CDR3 reads CSAANFQPGQGAYNEQFF. CDR3 bases: TGCAGTGCTGCCAACTTCCAACCGGGACAGGGCGCCTACAATGAGCAGTTCTTC.

A few counts support this clonotype. The chain has TRBV28 and TRBJ2-2; unclear D gene. The CDR3 sequence is 14 residues long. Germline V lookup: CDR1 MDHEN, CDR2 SYDVKM. V shed 8 bases and J shed 3 bases, with 13 bases lying between them. The CDR3 protein is CASPLKRDTGELFF. DNA of the CDR3: TGTGCCAGCCCTCTCAAAAGGGACACCGGGGAGCTGTTTTTT.

V is TRBV19 and J is TRBJ1-5, with D perhaps matching TRBD1 (5 bases). V was shortened by 1 base and J by 6 bases, with 16 bases between the two germline ends. Germline V gives CDR1 LNHDA, CDR2 SQIVND (reference sequence). The CDR3 is made up of 16 amino acids. The CDR3 DNA reads as TGTGCCAGTAGTATAGTTTCGGGGGTCGTCGTTCAGCCCCAGCATTTT. Its protein product is CASSIVSGVVVQPQHF.

This clonotype was recorded once. Because the CDR3's place on the DNA is in doubt, the DNA is left out and the CDR3 is given as listed by TCRdb. The V call is TRBV6-5, the J call TRBJ2-7; the table gives TRBD1 as D, unverified against the DNA. The germline gives CDR1 MNHEY, CDR2 SVGAGI. The CDR3 is 14 amino acids long, termini counted. CDR3: CASSSGQGIYEQYF.

The chain recombines TRBV10-3 with TRBJ2-7; 8 bases are shared with TRBD1. This CDR3 comprises 15 residues. From germline, CDR1 is ENHRY and CDR2 SYGVKD. Germline trimming cut 3 bases from V and 2 bases from J; bases unmatched to any gene: 6. CDR3 amino acids: CAISERQGNTYEQYF. The DNA for the CDR3 is TGTGCCATCAGTGAACGACAGGGGAACACCTACGAGCAGTACTTC.

This clonotype was detected only a few times. This chain connects TRBV6-2 or TRBV6-3 to TRBJ2-3; 7 bases are a match to TRBD2. Unmatched junction bases numbered 1, after V lost 5 bases and J lost 2 bases. The CDR3 totals 13 residues. Germline V gene lookup returns CDR1 MNHEY and CDR2 SVGEGT. Here the CDR3 reads CASSAGATDTQYF. Here the CDR3 DNA reads TGTGCCAGCAGTGCGGGAGCCACAGATACGCAGTATTTT.

This clonotype was counted between two and nine times. The rearrangement uses TRBV11-2 and TRBJ1-1; unclear D gene. Per the germline V gene, CDR1 is SGHAT and CDR2 is FQNNGV. V dropped 4 bases and J dropped 4 bases, with 10 bases sitting between them. CDR3 length: 13 residues. As DNA, the CDR3 is TGTGCCAGCAGCTCCGAGGGCGGCACTGAAGCTTTCTTT. Translation: CASSSEGGTEAFF. Variable domain in full (rest from reference TRBV11-2 and TRBJ1-1): EAGVAQSPRYKIIEKRQSVAFWCNPISGHATLYWYQQILGQGPKLLIQFQNNGVVDDSQLPKDRFSAERLKGVDSTLKIQPAKLEDSAVYLCASSSEGGTEAFFGQGTRLTVV.